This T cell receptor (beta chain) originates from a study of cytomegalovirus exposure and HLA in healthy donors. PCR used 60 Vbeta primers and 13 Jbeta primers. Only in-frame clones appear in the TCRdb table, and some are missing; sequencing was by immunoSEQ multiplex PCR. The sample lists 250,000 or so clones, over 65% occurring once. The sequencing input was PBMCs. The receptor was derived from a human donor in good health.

CDR3 nucleotides: TGTGCCAGCAGCCCCCCAGGGGACGAGCAGTACTTC. Translating gives CASSPPGDEQYF. This chain joins TRBV6-6 and TRBJ2-7, with a tentative D call TRBD1 (6 bases). The CDR3 has 12 amino acids. Germline V gene lookup returns CDR1 MNHNY and CDR2 SVGAGI (reference sequence). With 6 bases removed from V and 5 bases from J, the gap between germline ends came to 11 bases.